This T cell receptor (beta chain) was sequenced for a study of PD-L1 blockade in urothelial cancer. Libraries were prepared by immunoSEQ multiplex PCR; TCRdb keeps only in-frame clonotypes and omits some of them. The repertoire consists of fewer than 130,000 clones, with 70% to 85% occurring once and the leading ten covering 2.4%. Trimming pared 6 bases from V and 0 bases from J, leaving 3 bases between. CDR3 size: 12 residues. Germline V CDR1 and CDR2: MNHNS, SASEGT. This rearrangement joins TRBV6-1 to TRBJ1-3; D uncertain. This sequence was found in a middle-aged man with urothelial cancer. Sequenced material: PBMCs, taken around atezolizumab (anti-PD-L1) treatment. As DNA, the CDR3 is TGTGCCAGCAGCAACTCTGGAAACACCATATATTTT. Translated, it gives CASSNSGNTIYF.